This T cell receptor (beta chain) was profiled in a study of T cell repertoires in cytomegalovirus infection (dated 2019 in TCRdb). About the investigation overall: Peptide stimulations targeted recently identified HLA-C-restricted CMV epitopes, whose presentation resists viral immunomodulation, together with well-studied HLA-B-restricted epitopes. Because public TCR beta signatures pointed to carriage of CMV infection together with the matching HLA type, the HLA type of each donor mattered for the analysis. Beyond this particular receptor, the publication reports: The ex vivo response was dominated by HLA-C-restricted CMV-specific TCR beta clonotypes, which also provided the single most frequent clonotype in two of eight donors. Cumulative frequency of public TCR beta family members discriminated carriers of CMV infection plus the relevant HLA type in this cohort and an independent 352-donor cohort.

Comments on this clonotype: Its antigen is not yet known. Per-base qualities were not stored, and no clone one base away is much larger.

For sequencing, an Illumina HiSeq 1500 was employed. Starting from the raw public reads, TCRdb applied fastp trimming at Q25, assembled clones with MiXCR and retained in-frame beta chains. A single entry per CDR3 protein holds the most common genes and DNA from its merged rows. The sample profile shows hundreds of thousands of distinct CDR3 sequences; 32% of them were found once. Approximately 13% of the sample comes from the top ten. At the junction V is shortened by 5 bases and J by 6 bases; bases outside the gene matches: 5. CDR1 and CDR2, looked up from the germline V gene, are MNHGY and SAAAGT. There are 15 amino acids in the CDR3, from cysteine to phenylalanine inclusive. Only the CDR3 portion is preserved as DNA: 45 bases, with reading frame beginning at the first base. In the paper's terms, the treatment or condition label means: in vitro stimulation with specific CMV peptide epitopes to enrich CMV-specific T cells.

The input for sequencing was cultured CD8+ T cells from PBMCs, taken from culture after CMV antigen stimulation. The rearranged segments are TRBV6-8 and TRBJ2-1; 12 central bases correspond to TRBD1. This TCR was sampled from a human donor in good health (CMV status not recorded). Some clones in this sample may be carry-over from other donors' samples. The nucleotide sequence is TGTGCCAGCAGTACGGGACAGGGGGCAATCAATGAGCAGTTCTTC. Its protein product is CASSTGQGAINEQFF.